This TCR beta chain came from a study of blood T cell repertoires in COVID-19. The wider study: The analysed material was cDNA or gDNA that came from T cells, B-cell-depleted T cells, or PBMCs.

Germline-derived CDR1 and CDR2 are SGHKS and YYEKEE (reference sequence). With V trimmed by 0 bases and J by 1 base, 4 bases remained unmatched. This CDR3 has 16 amino acids. Authors' data handling: Reference gene primer amplification yielded estimated nucleated cell counts. Assay used: immunoSEQ multiplex PCR; TCRdb lists only in-frame clones, some missing. V, J and clone size were drawn from that table, and D and trimming were deduced from the DNA. The data show over 85,000 clones, around four fifths seen once. The clonotype was recovered from a man aged 50 to 60 with acute or convalescent COVID-19. V gene TRBV5-5 combines with J gene TRBJ2-5; 9 nucleotides align to TRBD2. Sequencing input: peripheral blood. The chain's CDR3 is CASSLVLAGFQETQYF. As DNA, the CDR3 is TGTGCCAGCAGCTTGGTGCTAGCGGGGTTCCAAGAGACCCAGTACTTC. The variable domain in full, completed from reference TRBV5-5 and TRBJ2-5, reads DAGVTQSPTHLIKTRGQQVTLRCSPISGHKSVSWYQQVLGQGPQFIFQYYEKEERGRGNFPDRFSARQFPNYSSELNVNALLLGDSALYLCASSLVLAGFQETQYFGPGTRLLVL.